This entry is about one T cell receptor (beta chain). This record belongs to a study of cytomegalovirus exposure and HLA in healthy donors. The CDR3 extends over 16 amino acids. Trimming shortened V by 3 bases and J by 2 bases, and 19 bases separated the two germline ends. Germline CDR1 and CDR2: GTSNPN and SVGIG (reference sequence). The PCR had 60 Vbeta and 13 Jbeta primers. Sequencing was performed with immunoSEQ multiplex PCR; in TCRdb, only in-frame clones are kept and a portion is missing. The data show 68,000 or so clones, with around 80% seen just once and around 4.7% held by the top ten. Sequencing was done on a sample of PBMCs. This rearrangement joins TRBV30 to TRBJ1-2; tentatively, D is TRBD1 (6 bases). The receptor's source is a woman aged 30 to 39 in good health and CMV-seronegative. The CDR3 coding sequence is TGTGCCTGGAGGGCCTTACAGGGCTCTCTAAACTATGGCTACACCTTC. Protein sequence: CAWRALQGSLNYGYTF.